These 29 T cell receptor beta chains originate from one sample sequenced in a study of blood T cell repertoires in COVID-19. Assay used: immunoSEQ multiplex PCR; TCRdb lists only in-frame clones, some missing. The data contain some 300,000 clones, approximately 90% of them singletons. The sample was PBMCs or T cells enriched from blood (not recorded which). These TCRs come from a woman in her forties who had recovered from COVID-19.

The rearrangement joins TRBV18 to TRBJ2-7, with a possible D match to TRBD2 (5 bases). Germline CDR1 and CDR2: KGHSH and LQKENI. This CDR3 contains 15 residues. Trimming cost V 2 bases and J 3 bases, with 14 bases left between them. Here the CDR3 reads CASSPLPVGDYEQYF. The CDR3 coding sequence is TGTGCCAGCTCACCATTGCCGGTCGGGGACTACGAGCAGTACTTC.

The rearrangement uses TRBV9 and TRBJ2-5, with a possible D match to TRBD2 (7 bases). Germline-derived CDR1 and CDR2 are SGDLS and YYNGEE. The CDR3 runs to 13 residues. Trimming left V 7 bases short and J 5 bases short, with 15 bases between. The CDR3 reads CASAARGGETQYF. CDR3 in DNA: TGTGCCAGCGCCGCTAGGGGGGGTGAGACCCAGTACTTC. The entire variable domain, with the rest obtained from reference TRBV9 and TRBJ2-5, is as follows: DSGVTQTPKHLITATGQRVTLRCSPRSGDLSVYWYQQSLDQGLQFLIQYYNGEERAKGNILERFSAQQFPDLHSELNLSSLELGDSALYFCASAARGGETQYFGPGTRLLVL.

The chain is built from TRBV21-1 and TRBJ1-5; TRBD1 is the table's D call and was not checked against the DNA. TRBV21-1 is a pseudogene locus. This CDR3 has 14 residues. The CDR3 coding sequence is TGTGCCAGCAGCAAACGACACGAAAATCAGCCCCAGCATTTT. Translation gives CASSKRHENQPQHF.

The chain couples TRBV24-1 to TRBJ1-4, with D possibly TRBD1 on 5 matching bases. V lost 6 bases and J lost 5, with 9 bases in between. Germline assignment: CDR1 KGHDR and CDR2 SFDVKD. The CDR3 runs to 13 residues. The chain's CDR3 is CATSKGANEKLFF. CDR3 nucleotide sequence: TGTGCCACCAGTAAAGGGGCCAATGAAAAACTGTTTTTT.

This sequence joins TRBV6-2 or TRBV6-3 and TRBJ2-7; 11 bases fit TRBD2. Germline V gene data show CDR1 as MNHEY and CDR2 as SVGEGT. This CDR3 comprises 16 residues. V lost 5 bases and J lost 7; bases outside the gene matches: 13. In nucleotides, the CDR3 is TGTGCCAGCAGTCCCGGGACTAGCGGTTTCTGGGGGGAGCAGTACTTC. Amino acids: CASSPGTSGFWGEQYF.

Comments on this clone: The identical CDR3 is also encoded by other nucleotide sequences in the sample. This chain links TRBV11-3 with TRBJ2-7; the D is unclear. CDR3 length: 14 residues. Germline V gene sequence: CDR1 SGHNT, CDR2 YENEEA. V was shortened by 1 base and J by 1 base, with 8 bases between the two germline ends. CDR3 protein: CASSLGGSSYEQYF. In nucleotides, the CDR3 is TGTGCCAGCAGCTTAGGCGGTTCTTCCTACGAGCAGTACTTC.

CDR3 in amino acids: CASSLAQGSSYNEQFF. In nucleotides, the CDR3 is TGTGCCAGCAGCTTAGCCCAGGGGAGCTCCTACAATGAGCAGTTCTTC. The chain uses TRBV7-2 and TRBJ2-1; perhaps TRBD1 as D (6 bases). The CDR3 sequence is 16 residues long. Trimming took off 0 bases at V and 0 bases at J, with 9 bases between the two ends. Per germline, CDR1 SGHTA and CDR2 FQGNSA.

This chain joins TRBV19 and TRBJ1-2; TRBD1 aligns across 9 bases. Germline V gives CDR1 LNHDA, CDR2 SQIVND (reference sequence). Trimming cost V 4 bases and J 3 bases; bases outside gene matches: 0. The CDR3 runs to 13 residues. Written as DNA, the CDR3 is TGTGCCAGTAGTAGGACAGGGGACTATGGCTACACCTTC. It translates to CASSRTGDYGYTF.

The J gene is TRBJ2-3, the V gene TRBV5-4, with TRBD1 matching 9 bases. Unmatched junction bases numbered 2, after V lost 0 bases and J lost 3 bases. Germline CDR1 reads SGHNT; CDR2 reads YYREEE (reference sequence). The CDR3 contains 15 residues. CDR3 bases: TGTGCCAGCAGCTTGGACAGGGGGCTTACAGATACGCAGTATTTT. Amino acids: CASSLDRGLTDTQYF.

This clone is a singleton in its sample. This rearrangement joins TRBV6-5 to TRBJ1-5, with TRBD1 identical over 9 bases. Trimming at V came to 6 bases and at J to 7 bases, leaving 4 bases not matched to a gene. The CDR3 has 13 amino acids. Per germline, CDR1 MNHEY and CDR2 SVGAGI. Here the CDR3 reads CASSRTGVQPQHF. The CDR3 nucleotides read TGTGCCAGCAGCAGGACAGGGGTCCAGCCCCAGCATTTT.

V and J are TRBV4-2 and TRBJ2-2; D remains ambiguous. Germline V CDR1 and CDR2: LGHNA, YNFKEQ. V dropped 3 bases and J dropped 1 base, with 9 bases sitting between them. The CDR3 totals 15 residues. The CDR3: CASSQVGWNTGELFF. The CDR3 DNA reads as TGTGCCAGCAGCCAGGTCGGGTGGAACACCGGGGAGCTGTTTTTT.

This clone was recorded only once. This chain joins TRBV24-1 and TRBJ2-2, with 10 bases that match TRBD2. The CDR3 is 13 amino acids. CDR1 and CDR2 from the germline V gene are KGHDR and SFDVKD. The junction had 3 bases not matched to a gene; V was cut back by 10 bases and J by 5 bases. CDR3 in DNA: TGTGCCACTCGAGCGGGGGGGACCGGGGAGCTGTTTTTT. This codes for CATRAGGTGELFF.

V is TRBV7-9 and J is TRBJ2-7, with TRBD2 identical over 13 bases. The CDR3 is made up of 16 amino acids. In germline, CDR1 is SEHNR, CDR2 FQNEAQ (reference sequence). V lost 0 bases to trimming and J lost 6 bases; unmatched junction nucleotides: 5. For the CDR3, the DNA is TGTGCCAGCAGCTTAGCTGGAACTAGCGGGAGGGGCGAGCAGTACTTC. This codes for CASSLAGTSGRGEQYF. The full variable domain, completed using reference TRBV7-9 and TRBJ2-7, is DTGVSQNPRHKITKRGQNVTFRCDPISEHNRLYWYRQTLGQGPEFLTYFQNEAQLEKSRLLSDRFSAERPKGSFSTLEIQRTEQGDSAMYLCASSLAGTSGRGEQYFGPGTRLTVT.

This chain uses TRBV19 with TRBJ2-3; D is perhaps TRBD2 (5 bases). CDR1 and CDR2 (germline): LNHDA, SQIVND (reference sequence). V gave up 4 bases and J gave up 8 bases, with 13 bases separating them. The CDR3 runs to 13 residues. The CDR3 DNA reads as TGTGCCAGTAGTAAGCGGATCCCGGGTACGCAGTATTTT. Translation gives CASSKRIPGTQYF.

The chain is built from TRBV9 and TRBJ2-5, with D perhaps matching TRBD1 (7 bases). V was clipped by 4 bases and J by 5 bases, with 18 bases between them. From germline, CDR1 is SGDLS and CDR2 YYNGEE. The CDR3 length is 15 residues. Here the CDR3 reads CASSPGVGGGETQYF. The CDR3 nucleotides read TGTGCCAGCAGCCCGGGGGTAGGGGGCGGTGAGACCCAGTACTTC.

The chain uses TRBV19 and TRBJ1-6; D is uncertain. Trimming removed 5 bases from V and 5 bases from J, with 7 bases in between. From germline, CDR1 is LNHDA and CDR2 SQIVND (reference sequence). The CDR3 covers 13 residues. The CDR3 loop reads CASSYTNNSPLHF. The CDR3 region has the DNA TGTGCCAGTAGTTACACGAATAATTCACCCCTCCACTTT.

J is TRBJ2-7 and V is TRBV5-1; 9 bases are shared with TRBD1. Germline assignment: CDR1 SGHRS and CDR2 YFSETQ. The CDR3 sequence is 14 residues long. The J segment lost 3 bases and the V segment lost 3 bases, leaving 4 bases of the junction unmatched. The CDR3 sequence: CASSSSGQGYEQYF. The CDR3 coding sequence is TGCGCCAGCAGCTCTTCGGGACAGGGCTACGAGCAGTACTTC.

This clone was picked up many times. This chain joins TRBV28 and TRBJ1-1; 9 bases line up with TRBD1. The germline gives CDR1 MDHEN, CDR2 SYDVKM. The CDR3 covers 16 residues. V gave up 6 bases and J gave up 1 base; unmatched junction bases: 9. The CDR3 bases are TGTGCCAGCAGGACATTTCGACAGGGGGGGAACACTGAAGCTTTCTTT. This encodes CASRTFRQGGNTEAFF.

Remarks on this clone: Relative to the germline gene, one junction end is altered; a read error may explain this. The CDR3 sequence: CSVGTGRESHF. Here the CDR3 DNA reads TGCAGCGTGGGGACAGGGAGGGAAAGTCACTTC. The V call is TRBV29-1, the J call TRBJ2-5; 9 bases are a match to TRBD1. This CDR3 spans 11 amino acids. The germline V gene encodes CDR1 SQVTM and CDR2 ANQGSEA.

The gene calls are TRBV28 and TRBJ1-5; tentatively, D is TRBD1 (5 bases). V gave up 8 bases and J gave up 0 bases, with 17 bases separating them. There are 16 residues in the CDR3. The germline CDR1 and CDR2 sequences are MDHEN and SYDVKM. CDR3 in DNA: TGTGCCAGCTTCGGGGGAGACGCTTCTAGCAATCAGCCCCAGCATTTT. It specifies CASFGGDASSNQPQHF.

The table lists this clone with a count of one. This rearrangement joins TRBV30 to TRBJ2-1; unclear D gene. The germline V and J ends were trimmed by 5 bases and 8 bases, with 13 bases remaining between them. The CDR3 runs 12 residues. Germline V lookup: CDR1 GTSNPN, CDR2 SVGIG (reference sequence). The CDR3 is CAWLGFRDEQFF. The CDR3 nucleotides are TGTGCCTGGTTAGGATTTCGGGATGAGCAGTTCTTC.

This chain uses TRBV28 with TRBJ2-7, with D possibly matching TRBD1 (6 bases). V lost 0 bases and J 3 bases, leaving 9 bases between the germline ends. Germline CDR1 and CDR2: MDHEN and SYDVKM. The CDR3 runs 14 residues. CDR3 in amino acids: CASSLWDRLYEQYF. The CDR3, as DNA: TGTGCCAGCAGTTTATGGGACAGACTCTACGAGCAGTACTTC.

This rearrangement joins TRBV21-1 to TRBJ1-2. TRBV21-1 is a pseudogene segment. The CDR3 extends over 14 amino acids. The CDR3 region is CASSKLEGLPGYTF. The CDR3, as DNA: TGTGCCAGCAGCAAATTGGAGGGGCTCCCTGGCTACACCTTC.

The chain joins TRBV3-1 (or the pseudogene TRBV3-2) to TRBJ2-7; D is unclear. The CDR3 consists of 15 residues. The V gene lost 0 bases and the J gene lost 2 bases, with 11 bases spanning the gap. Germline V CDR1 and CDR2: LGHDT, YNNKEL (reference sequence). CDR3 residues: CASSQEPVHTYEQYF. The CDR3, as DNA: TGTGCCAGCAGCCAAGAACCGGTCCATACCTACGAGCAGTACTTC.

The gene calls are TRBV7-6 and TRBJ2-3; 15 nucleotides align to TRBD2. The CDR3 length is 17 residues. CDR1 is SGHVS and CDR2 is FNYEAQ in the germline V gene. After removal of 4 bases from V and 0 bases from J, the junction contained 2 bases not matched to a gene. This chain's CDR3 is CASSSGLAGGSTDTQYF. The CDR3 coding sequence is TGTGCCAGCAGCTCGGGACTAGCGGGGGGTAGCACAGATACGCAGTATTTT.

The chain is built from TRBV19 and TRBJ2-1, with D possibly TRBD1 on 6 matching bases. Per the germline V gene, CDR1 is LNHDA and CDR2 is SQIVND (reference sequence). Deletions cut 3 bases from V and 2 bases from J, with 14 bases between. CDR3 length equals 16 residues. The CDR3 coding sequence is TGTGCCAGTAGTATCGCTACAGGGTCTCCCTACAATGAGCAGTTCTTC. Translated, it gives CASSIATGSPYNEQFF.

The rearrangement uses TRBV3-1 (or the pseudogene TRBV3-2) and TRBJ2-1; 9 nucleotides align to TRBD2. The germline V gene encodes CDR1 LGHDT and CDR2 YNNKEL (reference sequence). The CDR3 has 16 residues. J lost 7 bases, V lost 0 bases, and 7 bases had no gene match. CDR3 in amino acids: CASSQELAGLVNEQFF. The CDR3 DNA is TGTGCCAGCAGCCAAGAGCTAGCGGGGCTCGTTAATGAGCAGTTCTTC.

V gene TRBV24-1 combines with J gene TRBJ2-7; D remains unclear. Between the trimmed V and J ends, which lost 4 bases and 3 bases, there was a span of 9 bases. The CDR3 is 13 residues long. Germline V lookup: CDR1 KGHDR, CDR2 SFDVKD. This chain's CDR3 is CATSDKNFYEQYF. DNA for the CDR3: TGTGCCACCAGTGACAAAAACTTCTACGAGCAGTACTTC.

The J gene is TRBJ2-1, the V gene TRBV5-1, with TRBD1 identical over 10 bases. Germline trimming cut 4 bases from V and 7 bases from J; bases unmatched to any gene: 5. Per the germline V gene, CDR1 is SGHRS and CDR2 is YFSETQ. This CDR3 spans 14 amino acids. The CDR3 reads CASSRDRGWNEQFF. CDR3 nucleotide sequence: TGCGCCAGCAGCCGGGACAGGGGTTGGAATGAGCAGTTCTTC.